This entry lists 8 T cell receptor beta chains sequenced from one sample in a study of shared clonotypes between healthy human individuals (dated by TCRdb to 2020 to 2021). Preparation of the library involved the immunoSEQ multiplex PCR assay. TCRdb provides this immuneACCESS table in a form limited to in-frame rearrangements. Some clones are lacking; in checked studies, under half of them reflect an unresolved V gene, and why the rest are absent is not known. The sample records 2 million to 3 million clones, over 85% of which are singletons. Of the sample, 0.36% is held by the ten largest clones. The sequenced sample was naive CD4+ T cells from PBMCs. The cell subset or site label of this sample denotes: CD45RA+ positively selected. The receptors come from a man aged 18-30 years in good health. Some clones in this sample may be carry-over from other donors' samples.

On this clone itself: The same CDR3 arises from other DNA sequences in this sample as well. The rearrangement links TRBV6-5 to TRBJ1-2, with 7 bases fitting TRBD1. This CDR3 comprises 13 residues. Looked up from germline, CDR1 is MNHEY and CDR2 is SVGAGI. V dropped 6 bases and J dropped 3; count of bases not matched to a gene: 4. CDR3 sequence (DNA): TGTGCCAGCAGCCGACAGGGACACTATGGCTACACCTTC. This sequence encodes CASSRQGHYGYTF.

This chain connects TRBV4-1 to TRBJ1-2, with no clear D. Germline lookup yields CDR1 MGHRA and CDR2 YSYEKL. The CDR3 has 13 residues. The V and J ends lost 1 base and 8 bases respectively, with 11 bases between them. The CDR3 region is CASSQGLVGGYTF. DNA of the CDR3: TGCGCCAGCAGCCAAGGGTTGGTGGGCGGCTACACCTTC.

The genes are TRBV7-2 and TRBJ1-1, with D unclear. Germline CDR1 is SGHTA and CDR2 is FQGNSA. Trimming stripped 8 bases from V and 1 base from J, with 11 bases between. CDR3 length: 13 residues. DNA for the CDR3: TGTGCCAGCTTTACACAGAGGAACACTGAAGCTTTCTTT. It yields the protein CASFTQRNTEAFF. Looking up the rest from reference TRBV7-2 and TRBJ1-1 gives the full variable domain: GAGVSQSPSNKVTEKGKDVELRCDPISGHTALYWYRQSLGQGLEFLIYFQGNSAPDKSGLPSDRFSAERTGGSVSTLTIQRTQQEDSAVYLCASFTQRNTEAFFGQGTRLTVV.

The V gene is TRBV2, the J gene TRBJ2-5; 9 bases map to TRBD1. V was pared by 4 bases and J by 4 bases, with 10 bases of the junction left unmatched. The CDR3 covers 16 residues. Germline V lookup: CDR1 SNHLY, CDR2 FYNNEI. This chain's CDR3 is CASSAQTGGTGETQYF. The CDR3, as DNA: TGTGCCAGCAGTGCCCAGACAGGGGGGACAGGAGAGACCCAGTACTTC.

V gene TRBV28 combines with J gene TRBJ1-6, with D unresolved. Per germline, CDR1 MDHEN and CDR2 SYDVKM. This CDR3 region has 15 residues. Trimming pared 7 bases from V and 0 bases from J, leaving 10 bases between. CDR3 region: CASMGGSSYNSPLHF. In DNA form, the CDR3 reads TGTGCCAGCATGGGCGGGAGCTCCTATAATTCACCCCTCCACTTT.

V gene TRBV1 combines with J gene TRBJ2-7; TRBD1, the D gene given by the table, was not confirmed from the DNA. TRBV1 corresponds to a pseudogene. The CDR3 spans 14 residues. The CDR3 DNA follows: TGCACCAGCAGCCAAAGGGGGCGCCCCTACGAGCAGTACTTC. Protein product: CTSSQRGRPYEQYF.

This rearrangement joins TRBV5-1 to TRBJ2-7, with 9 bases lining up with TRBD2. In germline, CDR1 is SGHRS, CDR2 YFSETQ. V shed 3 bases, J shed 4 bases, and the junction held 8 bases outside the gene matches. The CDR3 covers 15 residues. This chain's CDR3 is CASSSSGLAGYEQYF. The CDR3, as DNA: TGCGCCAGCAGCTCGAGCGGCCTAGCGGGGTACGAGCAGTACTTC.

The rearrangement links TRBV15 to TRBJ2-7, with D hard to call. Germline V gene lookup returns CDR1 LNHNV and CDR2 YYDKDF (reference sequence). Trimming cost V 0 bases and J 2 bases, with 11 bases left between them. This CDR3 has 15 amino acids. CDR3 residues: CATSREGSRPYEQYF. CDR3 sequence (DNA): TGTGCCACCAGCAGAGAGGGGTCCCGACCCTACGAGCAGTACTTC.